This T cell receptor (beta chain) is from a study of T-cell memory formation after mild COVID-19. A single record per CDR3 protein comes from TCRdb applying MiXCR to the 5' RACE reads. Among approximately 400,000 distinct CDR3 sequences listed, under 20% were seen once. The TCR was taken from a man between 18 and 29 years old who had mild COVID-19 (a few samples of this study predate the infection). Cell type and time point are not known. Sequencing was carried out using PBMCs or a T cell subset sorted from them (not recorded which).

The CDR3: CASSVLAGEFTYNEQFF. DNA for the CDR3: TGTGCCAGCAGCGTACTAGCGGGGGAATTTACTTACAATGAGCAGTTCTTC. The chain carries TRBV9 and TRBJ2-1; 10 nucleotides align to TRBD2. V dropped 1 base and J dropped 4; count of bases not matched to a gene: 8. Per the germline V gene, CDR1 is SGDLS and CDR2 is YYNGEE. The CDR3 is made up of 17 amino acids.